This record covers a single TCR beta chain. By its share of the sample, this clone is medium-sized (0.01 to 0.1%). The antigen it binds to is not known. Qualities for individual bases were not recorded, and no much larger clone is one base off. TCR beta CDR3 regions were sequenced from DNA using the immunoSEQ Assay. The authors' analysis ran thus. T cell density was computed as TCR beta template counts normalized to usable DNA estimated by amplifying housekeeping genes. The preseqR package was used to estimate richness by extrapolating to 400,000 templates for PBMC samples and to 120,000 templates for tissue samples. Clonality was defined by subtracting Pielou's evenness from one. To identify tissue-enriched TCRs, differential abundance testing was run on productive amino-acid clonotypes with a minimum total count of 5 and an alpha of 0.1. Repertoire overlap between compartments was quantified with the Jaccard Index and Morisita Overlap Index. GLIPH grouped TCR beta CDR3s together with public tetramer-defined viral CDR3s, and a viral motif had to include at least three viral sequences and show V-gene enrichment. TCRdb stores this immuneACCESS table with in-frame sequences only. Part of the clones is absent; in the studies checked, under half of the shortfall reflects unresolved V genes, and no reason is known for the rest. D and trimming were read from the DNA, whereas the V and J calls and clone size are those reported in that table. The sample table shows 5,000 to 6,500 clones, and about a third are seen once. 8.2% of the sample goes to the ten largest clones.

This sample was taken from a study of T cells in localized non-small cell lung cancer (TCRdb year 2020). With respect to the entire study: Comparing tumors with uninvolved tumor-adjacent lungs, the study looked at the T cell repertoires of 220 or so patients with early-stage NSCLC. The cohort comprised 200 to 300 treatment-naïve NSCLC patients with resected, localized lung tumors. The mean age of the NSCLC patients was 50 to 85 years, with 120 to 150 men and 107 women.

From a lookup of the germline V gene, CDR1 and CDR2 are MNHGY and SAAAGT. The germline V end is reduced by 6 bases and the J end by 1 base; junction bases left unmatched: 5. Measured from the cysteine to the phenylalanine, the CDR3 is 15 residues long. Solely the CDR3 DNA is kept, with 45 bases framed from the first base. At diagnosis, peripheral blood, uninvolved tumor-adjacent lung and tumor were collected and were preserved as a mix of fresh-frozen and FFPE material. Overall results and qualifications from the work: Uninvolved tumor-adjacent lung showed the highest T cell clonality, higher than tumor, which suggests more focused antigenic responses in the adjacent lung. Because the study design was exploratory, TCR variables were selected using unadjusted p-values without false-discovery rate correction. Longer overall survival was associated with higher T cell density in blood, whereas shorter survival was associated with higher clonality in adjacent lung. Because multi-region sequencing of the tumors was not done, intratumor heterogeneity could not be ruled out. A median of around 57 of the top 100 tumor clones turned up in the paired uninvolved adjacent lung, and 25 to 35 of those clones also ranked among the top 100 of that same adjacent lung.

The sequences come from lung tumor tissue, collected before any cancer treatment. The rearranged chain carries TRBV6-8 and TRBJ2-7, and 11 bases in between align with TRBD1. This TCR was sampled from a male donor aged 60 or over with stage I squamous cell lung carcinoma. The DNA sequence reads TGTGCCAGCAGCCCTGGGACAGGGGGTTCCTACGAGCAGTACTTC. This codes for CASSPGTGGSYEQYF.